This T cell receptor (beta chain) is drawn from a study of metastatic and nonmetastatic thyroid tumors. General study results and limits: Malignant tumors reportedly showed significantly higher TCR beta diversity than benign nodules in both blood and tumor.

TCRdb reassembled clones from the PCR reads with MiXCR. The sample holds 35,000 to 50,000 clones; roughly a quarter are singletons and the top ten take about 15%. Nobody among the patients had been given any treatment before thyroid surgery. The germline V gene has CDR1 LGHDT and CDR2 YNNKEL (reference sequence). This CDR3 is built from 12 residues. Deletions cut 4 bases from V and 8 bases from J, with 10 bases between. The sample holds many counts of this clone. Its cognate antigen is unknown. V is TRBV3-1 and J is TRBJ2-3; tentatively, D is TRBD1 (7 bases). The sample consisted of tumor tissue. The TCR sequence derives from a female donor with papillary thyroid cancer or a benign thyroid nodule (not recorded which). Some clones in this sample may be carry-over from other donors' samples. DNA for the CDR3: TGTGCCAGCAGCCCCCAGGGGGGTACGCAGTATTTT. Its translation: CASSPQGGTQYF.